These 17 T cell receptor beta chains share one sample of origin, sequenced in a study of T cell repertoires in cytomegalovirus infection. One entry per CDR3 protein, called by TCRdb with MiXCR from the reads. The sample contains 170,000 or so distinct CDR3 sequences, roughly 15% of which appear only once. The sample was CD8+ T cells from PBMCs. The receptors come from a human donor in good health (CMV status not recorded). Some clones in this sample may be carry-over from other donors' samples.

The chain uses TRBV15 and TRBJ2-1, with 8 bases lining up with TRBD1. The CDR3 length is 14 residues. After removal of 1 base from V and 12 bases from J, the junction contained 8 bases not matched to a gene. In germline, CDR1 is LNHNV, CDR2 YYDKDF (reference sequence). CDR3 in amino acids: CATSRGSRGPGQFF. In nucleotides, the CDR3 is TGTGCCACCAGCAGAGGTAGCAGGGGGCCAGGGCAGTTCTTC.

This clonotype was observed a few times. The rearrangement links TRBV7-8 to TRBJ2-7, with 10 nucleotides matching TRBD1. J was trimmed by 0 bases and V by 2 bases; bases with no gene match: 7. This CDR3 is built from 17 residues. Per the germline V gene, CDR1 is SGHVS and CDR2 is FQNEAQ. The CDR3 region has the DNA TGTGCCAGCAGCTTACCCACCTGGACAGGGGGCTCCTACGAGCAGTACTTC. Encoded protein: CASSLPTWTGGSYEQYF.

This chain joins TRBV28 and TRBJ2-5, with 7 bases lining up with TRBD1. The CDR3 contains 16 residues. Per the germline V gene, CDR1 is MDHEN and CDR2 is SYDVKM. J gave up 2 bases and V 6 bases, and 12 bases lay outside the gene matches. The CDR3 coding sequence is TGTGCCAGCAGCCCTAAAGACAGGGTTCATCAAGAGACCCAGTACTTC. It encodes CASSPKDRVHQETQYF. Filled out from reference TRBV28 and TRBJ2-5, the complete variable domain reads DVKVTQSSRYLVKRTGEKVFLECVQDMDHENMFWYRQDPGLGLRLIYFSYDVKMKEKGDIPEGYSVSREKKERFSLILESASTNQTSMYLCASSPKDRVHQETQYFGPGTRLLVL.

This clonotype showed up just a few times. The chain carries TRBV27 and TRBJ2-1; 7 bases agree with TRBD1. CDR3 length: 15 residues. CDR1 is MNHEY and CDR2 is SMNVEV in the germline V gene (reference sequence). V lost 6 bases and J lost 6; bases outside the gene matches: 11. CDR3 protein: CASSPRTGLANEQFF. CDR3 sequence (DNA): TGTGCCAGCAGCCCTCGGACAGGCCTCGCCAATGAGCAGTTCTTC.

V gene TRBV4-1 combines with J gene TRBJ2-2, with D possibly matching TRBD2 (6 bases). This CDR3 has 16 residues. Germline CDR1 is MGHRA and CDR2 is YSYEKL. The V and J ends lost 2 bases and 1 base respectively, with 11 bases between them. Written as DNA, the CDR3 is TGCGCCAGCAGCCAACCCCGGGACTTGAACACCGGGGAGCTGTTTTTT. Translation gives CASSQPRDLNTGELFF.

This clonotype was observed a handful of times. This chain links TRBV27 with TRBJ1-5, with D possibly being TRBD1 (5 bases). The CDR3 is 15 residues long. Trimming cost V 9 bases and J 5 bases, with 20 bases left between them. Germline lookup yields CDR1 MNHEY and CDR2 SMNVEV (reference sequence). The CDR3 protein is CASSAWDGAYQPQHF. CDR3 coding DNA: TGTGCCAGTTCCGCTTGGGACGGAGCTTATCAGCCCCAGCATTTT.

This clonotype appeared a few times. The CDR3 loop reads CASSDRATGERELFF. The CDR3, as DNA: TGTGCCAGCAGTGACAGAGCTACAGGGGAAAGGGAGCTGTTTTTT. This chain uses TRBV6-4 with TRBJ2-2; TRBD1 matches at 7 bases. With 2 bases clipped from V and 9 bases from J, the junction kept 9 bases outside the gene matches. CDR1 is MRHNA and CDR2 is SNTAGT in the germline V gene. The CDR3 totals 15 residues.

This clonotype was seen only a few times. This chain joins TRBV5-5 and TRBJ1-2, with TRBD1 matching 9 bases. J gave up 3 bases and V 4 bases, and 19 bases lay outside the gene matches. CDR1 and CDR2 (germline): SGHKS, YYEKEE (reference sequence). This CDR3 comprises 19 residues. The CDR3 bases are TGTGCCAGCAGCCGTTATGCCCGGGACAGGGATGTAATGGACTATGGCTACACCTTC. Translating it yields CASSRYARDRDVMDYGYTF.

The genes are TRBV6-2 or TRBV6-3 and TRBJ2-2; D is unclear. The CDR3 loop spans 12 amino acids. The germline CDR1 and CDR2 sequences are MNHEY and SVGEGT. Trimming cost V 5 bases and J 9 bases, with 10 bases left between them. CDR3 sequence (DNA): TGTGCCAGCAGTCCACGGCCCAGGGAGCTGTTTTTT. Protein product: CASSPRPRELFF.

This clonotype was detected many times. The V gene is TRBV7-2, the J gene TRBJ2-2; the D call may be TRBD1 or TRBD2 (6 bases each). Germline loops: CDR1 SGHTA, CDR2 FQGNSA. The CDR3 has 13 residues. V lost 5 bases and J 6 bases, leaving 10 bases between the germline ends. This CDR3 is CASSLGGSGELFF. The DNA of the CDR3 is TGTGCCAGCAGCCTAGGGGGGTCCGGGGAGCTGTTTTTT.

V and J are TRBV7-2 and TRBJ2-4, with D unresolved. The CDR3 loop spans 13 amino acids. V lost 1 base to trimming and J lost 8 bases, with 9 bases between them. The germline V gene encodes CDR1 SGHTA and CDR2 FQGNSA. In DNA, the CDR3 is TGTGCCAGCAGCTTAGTGGGGTCAGACATTCAGTACTTC. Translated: CASSLVGSDIQYF.

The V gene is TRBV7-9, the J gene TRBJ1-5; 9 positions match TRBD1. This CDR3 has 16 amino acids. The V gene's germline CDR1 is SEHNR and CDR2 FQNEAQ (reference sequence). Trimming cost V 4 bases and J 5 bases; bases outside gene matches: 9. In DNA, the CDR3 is TGTGCCAGCAGCTGGACGGACAGGGGAAGGGATCAGCCCCAGCATTTT. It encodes CASSWTDRGRDQPQHF.

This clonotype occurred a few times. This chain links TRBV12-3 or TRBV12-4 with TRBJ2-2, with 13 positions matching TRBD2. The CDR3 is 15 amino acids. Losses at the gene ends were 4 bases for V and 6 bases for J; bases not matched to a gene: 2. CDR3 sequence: CASSSGTSGAGELFF. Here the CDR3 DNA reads TGTGCCAGCAGTTCCGGGACTAGCGGGGCCGGGGAGCTGTTTTTT.

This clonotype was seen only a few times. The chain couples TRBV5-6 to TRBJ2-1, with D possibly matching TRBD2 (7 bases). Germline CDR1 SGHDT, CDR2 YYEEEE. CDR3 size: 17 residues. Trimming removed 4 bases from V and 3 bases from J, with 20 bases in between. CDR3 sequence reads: CASSPEGRGPLYNEQFF. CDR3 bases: TGTGCCAGCAGCCCGGAGGGGCGGGGGCCTCTCTACAATGAGCAGTTCTTC.

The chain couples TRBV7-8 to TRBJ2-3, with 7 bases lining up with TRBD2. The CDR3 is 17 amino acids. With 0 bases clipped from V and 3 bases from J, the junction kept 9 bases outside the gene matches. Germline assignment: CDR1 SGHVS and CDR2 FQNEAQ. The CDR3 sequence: CASSLADGGGGTDTQYF. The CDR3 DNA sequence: TGTGCCAGCAGCTTAGCGGACGGCGGGGGTGGTACAGATACGCAGTATTTT.

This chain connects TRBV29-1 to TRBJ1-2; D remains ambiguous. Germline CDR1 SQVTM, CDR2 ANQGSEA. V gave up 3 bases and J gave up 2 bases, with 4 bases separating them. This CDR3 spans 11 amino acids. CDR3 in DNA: TGCAGCGTTGAGTGGAACTATGGCTACACCTTC. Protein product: CSVEWNYGYTF.

CDR3 sequence reads: CASRFRQGSTEAFF. As DNA, the CDR3 is TGTGCCAGCAGATTCCGACAGGGATCCACTGAAGCTTTCTTT. The gene calls are TRBV12-3 or TRBV12-4 and TRBJ1-1; 7 nucleotides line up with TRBD1. The CDR3 is 14 amino acids. The V segment lost 6 bases and the J segment 4 bases; nucleotides outside the gene matches: 8.